The present T cell receptor (beta chain) was sequenced within a study of memory CD4+ T cells and cytomegalovirus serostatus. Single viable CD3+CD4+CD8-CD45RO+ cells were sorted as the memory CD4+ T cells. Positive selection with CD4 microbeads enriched total CD4+ T cells. Trimming took 8 bases from V and 1 from J, leaving 8 bases between them. Germline assignment: CDR1 KGHSH and CDR2 LQKENI. This CDR3 is 12 amino acids long. The protocol was immunoSEQ multiplex PCR, while the TCRdb copy is restricted to in-frame clones and leaves out a portion. The sample gives around 49,000 clones, roughly three quarters of which show up once; about 0.7% is in the top ten.

This TCR came from an adult in good health and CMV-seronegative. Sequencing input: memory CD4+ T cells from blood. The V gene is TRBV18, the J gene TRBJ1-1, with D unresolved. CDR3 in DNA: TGTGCCAGCACGGACCGGAACACTGAAGCTTTCTTT. Encoded protein: CASTDRNTEAFF.